This T cell receptor beta chain appears in the sequencing data of a study of breast tumors, draining lymph nodes, adjacent tissues. TCRdb re-called the multiplex PCR reads with MiXCR, one entry per CDR3 protein. The table records 90,000 to 120,000 distinct CDR3 sequences, 21% of them present only once. Regarding this clonotype: One base away lies a much larger clone, so this may be a sequencing read error. The conserved final phenylalanine or tryptophan is absent from the CDR3, which likely points to a read error.

Samples came from axillary lymph nodes draining the breast cancer. The source is a female donor with breast cancer. Some clones in this sample may be carry-over from other donors' samples. The sequencing sample was made of axillary lymph node tissue.

The CDR3, as DNA: TGTGCCAGCAGCGCCAGTGGAGGACCGGGTGGCTACACCTTA. It translates to CASSASGGPGGYTL. The J gene is TRBJ1-2, the V gene TRBV5-6; D remains unclear. Germline assignment: CDR1 SGHDT and CDR2 YYEEEE. V lost 4 bases and J 7 bases, leaving 17 bases between the germline ends. CDR3 length: 14 amino acids.